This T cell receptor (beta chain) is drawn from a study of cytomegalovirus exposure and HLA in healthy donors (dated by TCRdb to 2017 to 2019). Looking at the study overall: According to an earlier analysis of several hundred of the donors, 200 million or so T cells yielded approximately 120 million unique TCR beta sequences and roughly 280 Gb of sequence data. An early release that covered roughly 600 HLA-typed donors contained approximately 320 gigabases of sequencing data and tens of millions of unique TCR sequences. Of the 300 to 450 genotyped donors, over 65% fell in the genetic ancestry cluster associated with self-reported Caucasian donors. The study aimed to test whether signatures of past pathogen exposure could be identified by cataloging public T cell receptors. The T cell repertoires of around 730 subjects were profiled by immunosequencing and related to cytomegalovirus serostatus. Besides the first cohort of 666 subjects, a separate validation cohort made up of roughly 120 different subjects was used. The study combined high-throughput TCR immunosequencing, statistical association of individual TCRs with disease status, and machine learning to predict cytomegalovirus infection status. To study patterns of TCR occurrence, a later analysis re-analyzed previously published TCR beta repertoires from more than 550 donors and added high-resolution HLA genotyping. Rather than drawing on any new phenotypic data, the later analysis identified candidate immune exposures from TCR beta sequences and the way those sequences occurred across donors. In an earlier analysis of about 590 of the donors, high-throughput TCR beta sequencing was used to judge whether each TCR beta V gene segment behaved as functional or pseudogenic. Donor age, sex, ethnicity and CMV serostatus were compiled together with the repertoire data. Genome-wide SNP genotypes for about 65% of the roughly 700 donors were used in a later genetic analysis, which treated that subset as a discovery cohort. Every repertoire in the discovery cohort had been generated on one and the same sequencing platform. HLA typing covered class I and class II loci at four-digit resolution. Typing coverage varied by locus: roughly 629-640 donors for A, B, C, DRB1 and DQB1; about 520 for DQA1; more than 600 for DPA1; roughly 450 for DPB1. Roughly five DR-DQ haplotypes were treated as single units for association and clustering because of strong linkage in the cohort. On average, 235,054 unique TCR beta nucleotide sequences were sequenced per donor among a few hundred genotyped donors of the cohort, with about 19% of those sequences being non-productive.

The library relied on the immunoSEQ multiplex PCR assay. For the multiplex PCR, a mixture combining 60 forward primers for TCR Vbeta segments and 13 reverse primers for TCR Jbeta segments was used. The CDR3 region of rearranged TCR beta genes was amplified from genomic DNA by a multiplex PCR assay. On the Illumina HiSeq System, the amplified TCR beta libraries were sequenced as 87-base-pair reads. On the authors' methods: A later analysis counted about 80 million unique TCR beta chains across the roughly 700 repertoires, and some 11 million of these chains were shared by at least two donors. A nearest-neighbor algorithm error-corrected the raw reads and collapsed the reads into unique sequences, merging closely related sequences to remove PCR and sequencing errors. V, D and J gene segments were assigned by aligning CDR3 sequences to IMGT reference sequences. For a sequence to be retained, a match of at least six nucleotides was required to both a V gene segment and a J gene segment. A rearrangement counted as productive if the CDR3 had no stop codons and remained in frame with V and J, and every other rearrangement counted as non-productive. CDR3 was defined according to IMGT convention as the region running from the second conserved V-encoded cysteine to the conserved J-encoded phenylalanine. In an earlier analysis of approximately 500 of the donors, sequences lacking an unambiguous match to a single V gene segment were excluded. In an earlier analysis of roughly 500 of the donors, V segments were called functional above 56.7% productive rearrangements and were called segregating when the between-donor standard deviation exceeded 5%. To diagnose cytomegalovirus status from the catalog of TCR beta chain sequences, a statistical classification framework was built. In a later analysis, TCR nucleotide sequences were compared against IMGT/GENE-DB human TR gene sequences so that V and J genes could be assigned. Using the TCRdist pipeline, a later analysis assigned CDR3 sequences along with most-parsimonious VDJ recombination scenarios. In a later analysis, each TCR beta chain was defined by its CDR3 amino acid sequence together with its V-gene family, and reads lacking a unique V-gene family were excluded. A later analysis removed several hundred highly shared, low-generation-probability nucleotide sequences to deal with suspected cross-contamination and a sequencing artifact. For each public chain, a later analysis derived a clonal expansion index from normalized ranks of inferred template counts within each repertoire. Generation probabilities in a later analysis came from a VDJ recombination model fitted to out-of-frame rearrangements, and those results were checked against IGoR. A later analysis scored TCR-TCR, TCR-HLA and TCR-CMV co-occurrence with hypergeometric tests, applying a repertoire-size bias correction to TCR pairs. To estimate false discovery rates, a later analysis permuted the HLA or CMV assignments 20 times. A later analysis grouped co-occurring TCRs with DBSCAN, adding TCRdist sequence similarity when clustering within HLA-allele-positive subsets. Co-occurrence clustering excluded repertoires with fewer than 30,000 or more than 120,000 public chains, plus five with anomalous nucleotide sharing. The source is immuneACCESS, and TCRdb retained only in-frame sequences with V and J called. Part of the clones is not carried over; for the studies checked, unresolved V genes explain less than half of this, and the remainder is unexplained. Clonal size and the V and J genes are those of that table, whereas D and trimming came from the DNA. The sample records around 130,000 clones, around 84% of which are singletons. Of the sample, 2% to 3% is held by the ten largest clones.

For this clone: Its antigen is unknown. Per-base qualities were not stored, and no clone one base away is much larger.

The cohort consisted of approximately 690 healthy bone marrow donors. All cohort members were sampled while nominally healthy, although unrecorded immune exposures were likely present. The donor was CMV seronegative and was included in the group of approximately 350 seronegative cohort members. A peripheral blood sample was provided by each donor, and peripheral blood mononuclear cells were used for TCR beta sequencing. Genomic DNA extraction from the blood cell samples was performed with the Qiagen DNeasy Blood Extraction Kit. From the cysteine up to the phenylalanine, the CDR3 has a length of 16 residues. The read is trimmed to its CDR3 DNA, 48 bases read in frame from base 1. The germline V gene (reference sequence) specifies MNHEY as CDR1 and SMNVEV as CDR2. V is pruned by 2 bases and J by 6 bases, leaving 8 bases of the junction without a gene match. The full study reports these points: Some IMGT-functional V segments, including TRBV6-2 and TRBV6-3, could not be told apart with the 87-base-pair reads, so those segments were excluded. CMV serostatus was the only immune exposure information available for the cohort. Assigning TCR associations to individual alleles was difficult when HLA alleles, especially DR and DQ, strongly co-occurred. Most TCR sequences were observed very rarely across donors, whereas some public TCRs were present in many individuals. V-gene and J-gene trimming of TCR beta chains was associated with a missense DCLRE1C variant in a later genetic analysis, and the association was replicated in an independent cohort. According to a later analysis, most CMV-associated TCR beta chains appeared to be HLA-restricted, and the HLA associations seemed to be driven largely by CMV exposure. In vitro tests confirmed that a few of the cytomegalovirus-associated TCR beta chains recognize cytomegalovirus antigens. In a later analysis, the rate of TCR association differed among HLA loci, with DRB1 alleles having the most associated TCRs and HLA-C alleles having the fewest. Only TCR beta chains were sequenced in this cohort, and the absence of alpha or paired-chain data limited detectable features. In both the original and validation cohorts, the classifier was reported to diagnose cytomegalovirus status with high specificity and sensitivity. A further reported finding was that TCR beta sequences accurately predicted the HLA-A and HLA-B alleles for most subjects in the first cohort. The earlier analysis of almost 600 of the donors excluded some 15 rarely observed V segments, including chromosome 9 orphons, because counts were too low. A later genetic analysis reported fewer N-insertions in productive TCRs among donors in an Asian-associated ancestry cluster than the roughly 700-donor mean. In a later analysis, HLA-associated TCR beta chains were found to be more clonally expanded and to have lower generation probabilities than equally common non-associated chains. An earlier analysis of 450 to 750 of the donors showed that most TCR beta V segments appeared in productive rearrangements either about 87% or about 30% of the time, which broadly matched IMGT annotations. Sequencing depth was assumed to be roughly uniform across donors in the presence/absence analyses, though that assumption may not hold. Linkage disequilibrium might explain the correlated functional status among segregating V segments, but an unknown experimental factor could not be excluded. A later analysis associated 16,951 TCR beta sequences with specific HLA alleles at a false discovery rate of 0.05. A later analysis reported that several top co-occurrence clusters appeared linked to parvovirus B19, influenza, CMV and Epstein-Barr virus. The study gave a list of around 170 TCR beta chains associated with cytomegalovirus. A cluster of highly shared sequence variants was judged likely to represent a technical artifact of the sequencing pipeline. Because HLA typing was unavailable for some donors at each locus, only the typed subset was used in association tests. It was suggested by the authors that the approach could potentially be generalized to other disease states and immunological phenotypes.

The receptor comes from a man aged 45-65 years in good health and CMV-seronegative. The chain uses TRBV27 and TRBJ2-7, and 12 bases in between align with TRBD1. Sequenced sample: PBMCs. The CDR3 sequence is CASSLGWGQGASEQYF. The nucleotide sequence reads TGTGCCAGCAGTTTAGGATGGGGACAGGGGGCATCCGAGCAGTACTTC.